A selection of T cell receptor beta chains follows, all from one sample in a study of molecular identifiers for immune sequencing clone quantification. TCRdb re-derived calls from the PCR reads in MiXCR, one entry per CDR3 protein. Here the sample spans over 300,000 distinct CDR3 sequences, roughly 23% being singletons. The sequencing sample was made of naive CD8+ T cells from blood, with Jurkat cell RNA spiked in. The receptors stem from a human donor in good health. Some libraries in this study had Jurkat cell RNA spiked in. CDR3s include the opening cysteine and the closing phenylalanine or tryptophan. D genes are given only for firm matches. The listing skips clone size in some rows; elsewhere it reads once, few, many or a size class.

v_call: TRBV24-1; cdr3_length: 12; clone_size: many; j_call: TRBJ2-1; d_call: NA; cdr3_nt: TGTGCCACCAGTGAGGCAGGGGTTGAGCAGTTCTTC; cdr3_aa: CATSEAGVEQFF
v_call: TRBV7-9; cdr3_length: 18; clone_size: many; j_call: TRBJ2-2; d_call: TRBD2; cdr3_nt: TGTGCCAGCAGTTACCCCGGACTAGCGGGAGTCGGCACCGGGGAGCTGTTTTTT; cdr3_aa: CASSYPGLAGVGTGELFF
v_call: TRBV28; cdr3_length: 12; clone_size: many; j_call: TRBJ2-7; d_call: NA; cdr3_nt: TGTGCCAGCGCTGGTTCCGGGTACGAGCAGTACTTC; cdr3_aa: CASAGSGYEQYF
v_call: TRBV6-2/TRBV6-3; cdr3_length: 17; clone_size: NA; j_call: TRBJ1-1; d_call: NA; cdr3_nt: TGTGCCAGCAGTTACCCCTATGATGGGGGAGCGGACACTGAAGCTTTCTTT; cdr3_aa: CASSYPYDGGADTEAFF
v_call: TRBV11-2; cdr3_length: 17; clone_size: NA; j_call: TRBJ2-3; d_call: TRBD2; cdr3_nt: TGTGCCAGCAGCTTAGAGGCTAGCGGGGGAGACACAGATACGCAGTATTTT; cdr3_aa: CASSLEASGGDTDTQYF
v_call: TRBV27; cdr3_length: 14; clone_size: many; j_call: TRBJ2-7; d_call: TRBD1; cdr3_nt: TGTGCCAGCAGTCCTAGACAGGGAGCCGTCCAGCAGTACTTC; cdr3_aa: CASSPRQGAVQQYF
v_call: TRBV20-1; cdr3_length: 15; clone_size: NA; j_call: TRBJ1-5; d_call: NA; cdr3_nt: TGCAGTGCCACACGGATCGGGCAGCCGAATCAGCCCCAGCATTTT; cdr3_aa: CSATRIGQPNQPQHF
v_call: TRBV5-5; cdr3_length: 17; clone_size: NA; j_call: TRBJ1-5; d_call: TRBD1; cdr3_nt: TGTGCCAGCAGCTTGGCTCCCCCTGACAGGGGCAATCAGCCCCAGCATTTT; cdr3_aa: CASSLAPPDRGNQPQHF
v_call: TRBV12-3/TRBV12-4; cdr3_length: 16; clone_size: NA; j_call: TRBJ1-4; d_call: TRBD1; cdr3_nt: TGTGCCAGCAGTTCCGGACAGGGAACTGTTAATGAAAAACTGTTTTTT; cdr3_aa: CASSSGQGTVNEKLFF
v_call: TRBV27; cdr3_length: 16; clone_size: NA; j_call: TRBJ2-4; d_call: TRBD1; cdr3_nt: TGTGCCAGCAGTTGGACAGGGAGTAATGCCAAAAACATTCAGTACTTC; cdr3_aa: CASSWTGSNAKNIQYF
v_call: TRBV7-2; cdr3_length: 15; clone_size: many; j_call: TRBJ2-1; d_call: TRBD2; cdr3_nt: TGTGCCAGCAGATCTAGCGGGGGGGCCCTCGATGAGCAGTTCTTC; cdr3_aa: CASRSSGGALDEQFF
v_call: TRBV12-5; cdr3_length: 15; clone_size: NA; j_call: TRBJ1-1; d_call: NA; cdr3_nt: TGTGCTAGTGGTTTGGTGGGGGCAATGAACACTGAAGCTTTCTTT; cdr3_aa: CASGLVGAMNTEAFF
v_call: TRBV4-3; cdr3_length: 13; clone_size: many; j_call: TRBJ2-7; d_call: NA; cdr3_nt: TGCGCCAGCAGCCAAGATCGGGGGTACGAGCAGTACTTC; cdr3_aa: CASSQDRGYEQYF
v_call: TRBV20-1; cdr3_length: 15; clone_size: few; j_call: TRBJ2-7; d_call: NA; cdr3_nt: TGCAGTGTCAGCCCAGAGCACCTGGGACCCTACGAGCAGTACTTC; cdr3_aa: CSVSPEHLGPYEQYF
v_call: TRBV20-1; cdr3_length: 18; clone_size: NA; j_call: TRBJ2-5; d_call: TRBD2; cdr3_nt: TGCAGTGCTAGGAGACTAGCGGGAGATCGAATCAACTGGGAGCCCCAGTACTTC; cdr3_aa: CSARRLAGDRINWEPQYF
v_call: TRBV7-9; cdr3_length: 13; clone_size: NA; j_call: TRBJ2-7; d_call: NA; cdr3_nt: TGTGTCATCACGGTCTTGGGGGGCTACGAGCAGTACTTC; cdr3_aa: CVITVLGGYEQYF
v_call: TRBV14; cdr3_length: 14; clone_size: few; j_call: TRBJ2-2; d_call: NA; cdr3_nt: TGTGCCAGCAGCCAATACAGAGGCACCGGGGAGCTGTTTTTT; cdr3_aa: CASSQYRGTGELFF
v_call: TRBV9; cdr3_length: 18; clone_size: few; j_call: TRBJ2-3; d_call: NA; cdr3_nt: TGTGCCAGCAGCGTACCTACAGGACGCCGGGAGAGCACAGATACGCAGTATTTT; cdr3_aa: CASSVPTGRRESTDTQYF
v_call: TRBV5-1; cdr3_length: 16; clone_size: many; j_call: TRBJ2-5; d_call: TRBD1; cdr3_nt: TGCGCCAGCAGCTCCTGGGACAGGGGGCTCCAAGAGACCCAGTACTTC; cdr3_aa: CASSSWDRGLQETQYF
v_call: TRBV6-2/TRBV6-3; cdr3_length: 14; clone_size: NA; j_call: TRBJ1-1; d_call: NA; cdr3_nt: TGTGCCAGCAGTTACTCATCCAGGGCAAATGAAGCTTTCTTT; cdr3_aa: CASSYSSRANEAFF
v_call: TRBV4-3; cdr3_length: 15; clone_size: NA; j_call: TRBJ2-7; d_call: TRBD1; cdr3_nt: TGCGCCAGCAGCCAAGGGACAGGGCATAGGTACGAGCAGTACTTC; cdr3_aa: CASSQGTGHRYEQYF
v_call: TRBV11-2; cdr3_length: 15; clone_size: NA; j_call: TRBJ2-3; d_call: TRBD2; cdr3_nt: TGTGCCAGCAGGCCTAGCGGGGGGGCCAAAGATACGCAGTATTTT; cdr3_aa: CASRPSGGAKDTQYF
v_call: TRBV7-9; cdr3_length: 15; clone_size: few; j_call: TRBJ2-5; d_call: NA; cdr3_nt: TGTGCCAGCAGCTTTTCTGGACTTGGGGGAGAGACCCAGTACTTC; cdr3_aa: CASSFSGLGGETQYF
v_call: TRBV3-1; cdr3_length: 16; clone_size: few; j_call: TRBJ2-7; d_call: TRBD2; cdr3_nt: TGTGCCAGCAGCCAACCCCTAGCGGGACCCCTACGGGAGCAGTACTTC; cdr3_aa: CASSQPLAGPLREQYF
v_call: TRBV27; cdr3_length: 13; clone_size: many; j_call: TRBJ2-7; d_call: NA; cdr3_nt: TGTGCCAGCACTATTACAGGGTCCGACGAGCAGTACTTC; cdr3_aa: CASTITGSDEQYF
v_call: TRBV23-1; cdr3_length: 15; clone_size: NA; j_call: TRBJ1-6; d_call: NA; cdr3_nt: TGCGCCAGCAGTCCACGGGGCGGAGGGAATTCACCCCTCCACTTT; cdr3_aa: CASSPRGGGNSPLHF
v_call: TRBV5-4; cdr3_length: 15; clone_size: many; j_call: TRBJ1-2; d_call: TRBD1; cdr3_nt: TGTGCCAGCAGGCGGGAGGACAGGGGGATTGAAGGCTACACCTTC; cdr3_aa: CASRREDRGIEGYTF
v_call: TRBV20-1; cdr3_length: 13; clone_size: NA; j_call: TRBJ2-7; d_call: NA; cdr3_nt: TGCAGTGCGAGAACTGGTACCACCTACGAGCAGTACTTC; cdr3_aa: CSARTGTTYEQYF
v_call: TRBV6-2/TRBV6-3; cdr3_length: 13; clone_size: NA; j_call: TRBJ1-1; d_call: NA; cdr3_nt: TGTGCCAGTTCGACAGAGATGAACCCTGAAGCTTTCTTT; cdr3_aa: CASSTEMNPEAFF
v_call: TRBV6-1; cdr3_length: 17; clone_size: few; j_call: TRBJ2-3; d_call: NA; cdr3_nt: TGTGCCAGCAGTGAAGCGGCGGCACAAGAATACACAGATACGCAGTATTTT; cdr3_aa: CASSEAAAQEYTDTQYF
v_call: TRBV4-3; cdr3_length: 13; clone_size: many; j_call: TRBJ2-5; d_call: NA; cdr3_nt: TGCGCCAGCAGCCAAGATTTTGCTGAGACCCAGTACTTC; cdr3_aa: CASSQDFAETQYF
v_call: TRBV19; cdr3_length: 14; clone_size: NA; j_call: TRBJ2-7; d_call: NA; cdr3_nt: TGTGCCACCGAAAGGGGTAGGTCGTCCTACGAGCAGTACTTC; cdr3_aa: CATERGRSSYEQYF
v_call: TRBV20-1; cdr3_length: 14; clone_size: NA; j_call: TRBJ2-3; d_call: TRBD2; cdr3_nt: TGCAGTGCTAACTGGCTAGCGGGCACAGATACGCAGTATTTT; cdr3_aa: CSANWLAGTDTQYF
v_call: TRBV11-3; cdr3_length: 13; clone_size: NA; j_call: TRBJ2-3; d_call: NA; cdr3_nt: TGTGCCAGCAGCTTAGACCACACAGATACGCAGTATTTT; cdr3_aa: CASSLDHTDTQYF
v_call: TRBV27; cdr3_length: 14; clone_size: NA; j_call: TRBJ2-2; d_call: NA; cdr3_nt: TGTGCCAGCAGTCCCCCAGGTTACACCGGGGAGCTGTTTTTT; cdr3_aa: CASSPPGYTGELFF
v_call: TRBV20-1; cdr3_length: 12; clone_size: many; j_call: TRBJ2-4; d_call: NA; cdr3_nt: TGCAGTGCTAGAAAAGCCAAAAACATTCAGTACTTC; cdr3_aa: CSARKAKNIQYF
v_call: TRBV4-3; cdr3_length: 14; clone_size: NA; j_call: TRBJ1-6; d_call: NA; cdr3_nt: TGCGCCAGCAGCCAAGATGACCCCTGGGGACCCCTCCACTTT; cdr3_aa: CASSQDDPWGPLHF
v_call: TRBV24-1; cdr3_length: 11; clone_size: many; j_call: TRBJ1-1; d_call: TRBD1; cdr3_nt: TGTGCCACCAGAACAGGGGCTGAAGCTTTCTTT; cdr3_aa: CATRTGAEAFF
v_call: TRBV9; cdr3_length: 12; clone_size: many; j_call: TRBJ2-1; d_call: NA; cdr3_nt: TGTGCCAGCAGCTCACGGTTGAATGAGCAGTTCTTC; cdr3_aa: CASSSRLNEQFF
v_call: TRBV5-4; cdr3_length: 15; clone_size: many; j_call: TRBJ2-3; d_call: NA; cdr3_nt: TGTGCCAGCAGCTTGGCCGGCCCGGGCCCAGATACGCAGTATTTT; cdr3_aa: CASSLAGPGPDTQYF
v_call: TRBV10-3; cdr3_length: 17; clone_size: NA; j_call: TRBJ2-3; d_call: NA; cdr3_nt: TGTGCCATCAGTGAGACTTCAGGGGCCCCCTCTGTAGATACGCAGTATTTT; cdr3_aa: CAISETSGAPSVDTQYF
v_call: TRBV5-4; cdr3_length: 13; clone_size: NA; j_call: TRBJ2-7; d_call: NA; cdr3_nt: TGTGCCAGCAGCCCTGGGCTGAACAACGAGCAGTACTTC; cdr3_aa: CASSPGLNNEQYF
v_call: TRBV6-2/TRBV6-3; cdr3_length: 16; clone_size: few; j_call: TRBJ1-1; d_call: TRBD1; cdr3_nt: TGTGCCAGCATTTACCCAAGGGCAGGGGGCAGCGTTGAAGCTTTCTTT; cdr3_aa: CASIYPRAGGSVEAFF
v_call: TRBV5-5; cdr3_length: 13; clone_size: many; j_call: TRBJ2-5; d_call: NA; cdr3_nt: TGTGCCAGCAGCTTGGTGGTCAGAGAGACCCAGTACTTC; cdr3_aa: CASSLVVRETQYF
v_call: TRBV4-3; cdr3_length: 15; clone_size: few; j_call: TRBJ2-1; d_call: NA; cdr3_nt: TGCGCCAGCAGCCAAATGTCCGGGAGCTACAATGAGCAGTTCTTC; cdr3_aa: CASSQMSGSYNEQFF
v_call: TRBV28; cdr3_length: 14; clone_size: many; j_call: TRBJ2-7; d_call: NA; cdr3_nt: TGTGCCAGCAGTTTTCCGACAGACGCCTACGAGCAGTACTTC; cdr3_aa: CASSFPTDAYEQYF
v_call: TRBV19; cdr3_length: 16; clone_size: NA; j_call: TRBJ2-2; d_call: TRBD2; cdr3_nt: TGTGCCAGTAGTATAGCCCCAGCGGGAGTTCCCGGGGAGCTGTTTTTT; cdr3_aa: CASSIAPAGVPGELFF
v_call: TRBV11-2; cdr3_length: 15; clone_size: NA; j_call: TRBJ1-1; d_call: NA; cdr3_nt: TGTGCCAGCAGCTTAGAGGCCCGTTTGAACACTGAAGCTTTCTTT; cdr3_aa: CASSLEARLNTEAFF
v_call: TRBV7-9; cdr3_length: 12; clone_size: many; j_call: TRBJ1-6; d_call: TRBD1; cdr3_nt: TGTGCCAGCCAGGGGGCGAATTCACCCCTCCACTTT; cdr3_aa: CASQGANSPLHF
v_call: TRBV29-1; cdr3_length: 15; clone_size: many; j_call: TRBJ1-2; d_call: TRBD1; cdr3_nt: TGCAGCGTGCCTCTCGCGGCAGGGGGCATCTATGGCTACACCTTC; cdr3_aa: CSVPLAAGGIYGYTF
v_call: TRBV13; cdr3_length: 17; clone_size: few; j_call: TRBJ2-7; d_call: TRBD1; cdr3_nt: TGTGCCAGCAGCCCGGGACAGGGGGCCACCACCTCCTACGAGCAGTACTTC; cdr3_aa: CASSPGQGATTSYEQYF
v_call: TRBV4-3; cdr3_length: 14; clone_size: once; j_call: TRBJ1-2; d_call: TRBD1; cdr3_nt: TGCGCCAGCAGCTCGCAGGGGGATTGGGATGGCTACACCTTC; cdr3_aa: CASSSQGDWDGYTF
v_call: TRBV19; cdr3_length: 12; clone_size: NA; j_call: TRBJ2-3; d_call: NA; cdr3_nt: TGTGCCAGTAGTATATTGGGTGATACGCAGTATTTT; cdr3_aa: CASSILGDTQYF
v_call: TRBV7-9; cdr3_length: 15; clone_size: NA; j_call: TRBJ2-4; d_call: NA; cdr3_nt: TGTGCCAACAGCCTGACAACTTTAACCAAAAACATTCAATACTTC; cdr3_aa: CANSLTTLTKNIQYF
v_call: TRBV4-3; cdr3_length: 15; clone_size: NA; j_call: TRBJ1-1; d_call: NA; cdr3_nt: TGCGCCAGCAGCCAAACCAGGGTCTTGGACACTGAAGCTTTCTTT; cdr3_aa: CASSQTRVLDTEAFF